These 17 T cell receptor beta chains were sequenced from one sample in a study of shared clonotypes between healthy human individuals. Here immunoSEQ multiplex PCR was the method, and the copy in TCRdb shows in-frame clones only, minus some. The sample includes 2 million to 2.5 million clones, roughly 92% of them seen just once. The sample taken for sequencing was naive CD4+ T cells from PBMCs. As to subset: CD45RA+ positively selected. Receptors were obtained from a man aged 18 to 29 in good health. Some clones in this sample may be carry-over from other donors' samples.

The V and J genes are TRBV18 and TRBJ2-1; D call uncertain. Trimming cost V 3 bases and J 4 bases, with 7 bases left between them. Germline loops: CDR1 KGHSH, CDR2 LQKENI. The CDR3 is 13 residues long. Here the CDR3 reads CASSPDRYNEQFF. As DNA, the CDR3 is TGTGCCAGCTCACCCGATCGGTACAATGAGCAGTTCTTC.

The rearrangement uses TRBV10-3 and TRBJ1-5; possibly TRBD1 for D (6 bases). The CDR3 loop spans 16 amino acids. The germline CDR1 and CDR2 sequences are ENHRY and SYGVKD. Trimming took 1 base from V and 1 from J, leaving 11 bases between them. The CDR3 DNA reads as TGTGCCATCAGTGAGTTCCAGGGGCGAAGCAATCAGCCCCAGCATTTT. Protein: CAISEFQGRSNQPQHF.

The chain recombines TRBV28 with TRBJ1-1; D might be TRBD1 (5 bases). The germline V and J ends were trimmed by 5 bases and 10 bases, with 8 bases remaining between them. From germline, CDR1 is MDHEN and CDR2 SYDVKM. This CDR3 is built from 10 residues. The CDR3 nucleotides are TGTGCCAGCAGTAGGGGTTTAGCTTTCTTT. Translation: CASSRGLAFF.

This sequence joins TRBV6-1 and TRBJ2-5, with TRBD1 matching over 7 bases. The CDR3 runs to 14 residues. CDR1 and CDR2 from the germline V gene are MNHNS and SASEGT. Trimming removed 9 bases from V and 1 base from J; junction bases left unmatched: 8. CDR3 protein: CASRRGTAQETQYF. Here the CDR3 DNA reads TGTGCCAGTCGCAGGGGGACGGCCCAAGAGACCCAGTACTTC.

The chain uses TRBV6-1 and TRBJ1-4; D uncertain. Germline CDR1 is MNHNS and CDR2 is SASEGT. The CDR3 is made up of 14 amino acids. Trimming shortened V by 6 bases and J by 2 bases, and 10 bases separated the two germline ends. Here the CDR3 DNA reads TGTGCCAGCAGGGTCGCGGGTACTAATGAAAAACTGTTTTTT. Amino acids: CASRVAGTNEKLFF.

In nucleotides, the CDR3 is TGTGCCAGCAGCTTGCGAGCCGGAGGAGGAGATACGCAGTATTTT. It encodes CASSLRAGGGDTQYF. The rearrangement uses TRBV11-3 and TRBJ2-3; D may be TRBD2 (5 bases). V was cut by 3 bases and J by 5 bases, with 15 bases left in between. Germline V gene sequence: CDR1 SGHNT, CDR2 YENEEA. This CDR3 region has 15 residues. Full variable domain (remainder filled in from reference TRBV11-3 and TRBJ2-3): EAGVVQSPRYKIIEKKQPVAFWCNPISGHNTLYWYLQNLGQGPELLIRYENEEAVDDSQLPKDRFSAERLKGVDSTLKIQPAELGDSAVYLCASSLRAGGGDTQYFGPGTRLTVL.

This chain uses TRBV7-9 with TRBJ2-2; 9 nucleotides agree with TRBD1. This CDR3 comprises 15 residues. Germline CDR1 reads SEHNR; CDR2 reads FQNEAQ (reference sequence). The J segment lost 3 bases and the V segment lost 6 bases, leaving 5 bases of the junction unmatched. CDR3 bases: TGTGCCAGCAGGCCGACAGGGGGTTACACCGGGGAGCTGTTTTTT. Residues: CASRPTGGYTGELFF.

The chain couples TRBV29-1 to TRBJ2-7; D might be TRBD1 (5 bases). Per the germline V gene, CDR1 is SQVTM and CDR2 is ANQGSEA. The CDR3 is 11 amino acids. Trimming took 7 bases from V and 3 from J, leaving 10 bases between them. The CDR3 sequence: CSGQGVYEQYF. CDR3 bases: TGCAGCGGCCAGGGCGTCTACGAGCAGTACTTC.

This chain uses TRBV4-2 with TRBJ2-1; D might be TRBD1 (6 bases). Germline CDR1 and CDR2: LGHNA and YNFKEQ. CDR3 length equals 15 residues. V was cut by 4 bases and J by 0 bases, with 10 bases left in between. This CDR3 is CASSRRQDSYNEQFF. For the CDR3, the DNA is TGTGCCAGCAGCCGAAGACAGGACTCCTACAATGAGCAGTTCTTC.

The J gene is TRBJ1-4, the V gene TRBV10-3, with TRBD1 identical over 9 bases. This CDR3 contains 15 residues. Germline V gene data show CDR1 as ENHRY and CDR2 as SYGVKD. The V segment lost 3 bases and the J segment 8 bases; nucleotides outside the gene matches: 7. CDR3 sequence reads: CAISDPGTGTEKLFF. In DNA, the CDR3 is TGTGCCATCAGTGACCCCGGGACAGGGACCGAAAAACTGTTTTTT.

The chain joins TRBV28 to TRBJ2-5; D not resolved. Germline loops: CDR1 MDHEN, CDR2 SYDVKM. Between the trimmed V and J ends, which lost 4 bases and 5 bases, there was a span of 8 bases. This CDR3 region has 12 residues. DNA of the CDR3: TGTGCCAGCAGTTACCCTCGGGAGACCCAGTACTTC. Protein product: CASSYPRETQYF.

The V gene is TRBV7-9, the J gene TRBJ2-5; 10 bases are a match to TRBD2. CDR1 is SEHNR and CDR2 is FQNEAQ in the germline V gene (reference sequence). The length of the CDR3 is 16 residues. Unmatched junction bases numbered 9, after V lost 3 bases and J lost 5 bases. The CDR3 bases are TGTGCCAGCAGCTTGGGAGCGGGAGGGTTTTCGGAGACCCAGTACTTC. This translates into CASSLGAGGFSETQYF.

CDR3 loop: CASSLLATTYEQYF. The CDR3 nucleotides are TGTGCCAGCAGCTTACTAGCGACTACCTACGAGCAGTACTTC. V is TRBV7-2 and J is TRBJ2-7; D perhaps matches TRBD2 (6 bases). The CDR3 is made up of 14 amino acids. Germline V CDR1 and CDR2: SGHTA, FQGNSA. Trimming shortened V by 2 bases and J by 2 bases, and 10 bases separated the two germline ends.

The rearrangement links TRBV6-1 to TRBJ1-1; D gene unclear. Trimming left V 0 bases short and J 11 bases short, with 10 bases between. Germline V gene lookup returns CDR1 MNHNS and CDR2 SASEGT. This CDR3 has 12 residues. The CDR3 bases are TGTGCCAGCAGTGAAGCTCTTGTAGCGGCTTTCTTT. Translated, it gives CASSEALVAAFF.

The chain employs TRBV7-9 and TRBJ1-3; the D is unclear. Germline CDR1 reads SEHNR; CDR2 reads FQNEAQ (reference sequence). The germline V and J ends were trimmed by 3 bases and 4 bases, with 16 bases remaining between them. CDR3 length: 16 amino acids. The CDR3 DNA reads as TGTGCCAGCAGCTTCCTTCAGGATCTGAGGGGAAACACCATATATTTT. Translating gives CASSFLQDLRGNTIYF. Based on the CDR3 plus reference TRBV7-9 and TRBJ1-3, the full variable domain is DTGVSQNPRHKITKRGQNVTFRCDPISEHNRLYWYRQTLGQGPEFLTYFQNEAQLEKSRLLSDRFSAERPKGSFSTLEIQRTEQGDSAMYLCASSFLQDLRGNTIYFGEGSWLTVV.

J is TRBJ2-2 and V is TRBV7-6; D not certain. The V and J ends lost 5 bases and 5 bases respectively, with 18 bases between them. This CDR3 is 16 amino acids long. The germline V gene has CDR1 SGHVS and CDR2 FNYEAQ. The chain's CDR3 is CASSLRAMDQTGELFF. Here the CDR3 DNA reads TGTGCCAGCAGCCTTCGGGCCATGGACCAGACCGGGGAGCTGTTTTTT.

The rearrangement joins TRBV5-1 to TRBJ2-7; the D call may be TRBD1 or TRBD2 (5 bases each). Germline V gene lookup returns CDR1 SGHRS and CDR2 YFSETQ. Between the trimmed V and J ends, which lost 5 bases and 2 bases, there was a span of 14 bases. This CDR3 comprises 14 residues. The DNA of the CDR3 is TGCGCCAGCAGACCCGGGACGCCAACCTACGAGCAGTACTTC. As protein: CASRPGTPTYEQYF.